Below are 13 T cell receptor beta chains sequenced from a single sample in a study of metastatic and nonmetastatic thyroid tumors. Before thyroid surgery, none of the patients had received any treatment. TCRdb reprocessed the PCR reads using MiXCR. The sample carries 32,000 or so clones, about 18% recorded once. The specimen sequenced was blood. The receptors shown here come from a female donor with papillary thyroid cancer or a benign thyroid nodule (not recorded which). Some clones in this sample may be carry-over from other donors' samples.

This clone came up many times. This chain uses TRBV6-1 with TRBJ2-4; 8 bases line up with TRBD1. V shed 7 bases, J shed 9 bases, and the junction held 14 bases outside the gene matches. The CDR3 totals 15 residues. Germline assignment: CDR1 MNHNS and CDR2 SASEGT. CDR3 protein: CASTPIDRGFPIQYF. The CDR3, as DNA: TGTGCCAGCACCCCCATTGACAGGGGATTCCCCATTCAGTACTTC.

In its sample, this clone was seen a few times. The junction and the germline gene differ at one end; a read error may be behind it. This sample also contains other DNA sequences that code for the same CDR3. CDR3 region: CASSYARVSEQYF. CDR3 in DNA: TGTGCCAGCAGTTACGCTCGGGTTTCCGAGCAGTACTTT. This sequence joins TRBV6-5 and TRBJ2-7, with D unresolved. This CDR3 is 13 amino acids long. In germline, CDR1 is MNHEY, CDR2 SVGAGI.

This clone has more than one count but fewer than ten. V usage is TRBV19 and J usage is TRBJ1-1; D ambiguous. The CDR3 totals 13 residues. With 4 bases removed from V and 1 base from J, the gap between germline ends came to 7 bases. Per germline, CDR1 LNHDA and CDR2 SQIVND (reference sequence). The CDR3 protein is CASSTTENTEAFF. The CDR3 DNA sequence: TGTGCCAGTAGTACCACGGAGAACACTGAAGCTTTCTTT.

This clone came up many times. The chain carries TRBV7-8 and TRBJ2-1; D call uncertain. V was pared by 5 bases and J by 7 bases, with 18 bases between. Germline V lookup: CDR1 SGHVS, CDR2 FQNEAQ. The CDR3 runs to 15 residues. In DNA, the CDR3 is TGTGCCAGCAGCCCGAGTCCCCTATTAGGGAATGAGCAGTTCTTC. Protein sequence: CASSPSPLLGNEQFF.

This clone is deemed medium-sized. The chain employs TRBV6-4 and TRBJ2-2; TRBD2 might be the D (5 bases). The CDR3 is 14 residues long. Germline assignment: CDR1 MRHNA and CDR2 SNTAGT. The V and J ends lost 3 bases and 7 bases respectively, with 12 bases between them. CDR3 sequence (DNA): TGTGCCAGCAGTGAAGTTTCGGGGATCGGGGAGCTGTTTTTT. Protein product: CASSEVSGIGELFF.

In regard to this clone: With a much larger clone just one base away, this may be a read error. The chain combines TRBV9 with TRBJ1-1; D call uncertain. Germline V gene sequence: CDR1 SGDLS, CDR2 YYNGEE. The germline V and J ends were trimmed by 2 bases and 4 bases, with 18 bases remaining between them. The CDR3 totals 16 residues. The CDR3 DNA sequence: TGTGCCAGCAGCGTGCCCCTCCAAGGGATCGGCACTGAAGCTTTCTTT. Encoded protein: CASSVPLQGIGTEAFF.

The rearrangement uses TRBV11-2 and TRBJ2-1; possibly TRBD1 for D (5 bases). Germline CDR1 reads SGHAT; CDR2 reads FQNNGV. The CDR3 is made up of 15 amino acids. The V and J ends lost 3 bases and 3 bases respectively, with 12 bases between them. This CDR3 reads CASSFNDRDYNEQFF. CDR3 bases: TGTGCCAGCAGCTTTAATGACAGAGACTACAATGAGCAGTTCTTC.

This clone was recorded many times. CDR3 nucleotides: TGTGCCAGCAGCTCCACAGGACTTTTCCGAGAGCAGTACTTC. Its translation is CASSSTGLFREQYF. The chain carries TRBV11-3 and TRBJ2-7; D is tentatively TRBD1 or TRBD2 (5 bases each). Deletions cut 4 bases from V and 7 bases from J, with 17 bases between. The CDR3 loop spans 14 amino acids. Germline lookup yields CDR1 SGHNT and CDR2 YENEEA.

The table lists this clone with many counts. The V and J genes are TRBV19 and TRBJ1-5, with D possibly TRBD1 on 6 matching bases. There are 17 residues in the CDR3. The V gene's germline CDR1 is LNHDA and CDR2 SQIVND (reference sequence). The V end was cut by 7 bases, the J end by 3 bases, with 22 bases between. This CDR3 is CASTLYGGGQINQPQHF. The DNA of the CDR3 is TGTGCCAGTACCCTCTACGGGGGGGGGCAAATCAATCAGCCCCAGCATTTT. Drawing the rest from reference TRBV19 and TRBJ1-5, the complete variable domain is DGGITQSPKYLFRKEGQNVTLSCEQNLNHDAMYWYRQDPGQGLRLIYYSQIVNDFQKGDIAEGYSVSREKKESFPLTVTSAQKNPTAFYLCASTLYGGGQINQPQHFGDGTRLSIL.

This clone was observed many times. The chain combines TRBV7-9 with TRBJ2-1, with D possibly TRBD2 on 5 matching bases. The V gene's germline CDR1 is SEHNR and CDR2 FQNEAQ (reference sequence). CDR3 length equals 15 residues. V lost 5 bases and J 7 bases, leaving 18 bases between the germline ends. CDR3 residues: CASSPGSGYNNEQFF. Written as DNA, the CDR3 is TGTGCCAGCAGCCCGGGTTCGGGATATAATAATGAGCAGTTCTTC. Together with reference TRBV7-9 and TRBJ2-1, the CDR3 gives the full variable domain: DTGVSQNPRHKITKRGQNVTFRCDPISEHNRLYWYRQTLGQGPEFLTYFQNEAQLEKSRLLSDRFSAERPKGSFSTLEIQRTEQGDSAMYLCASSPGSGYNNEQFFGPGTRLTVL.

This clone came up a few times. The sample contains more than one DNA sequence encoding this CDR3. The V and J genes are TRBV6-1 and TRBJ2-7; TRBD1 agrees at 7 bases. This CDR3 comprises 16 residues. Per germline, CDR1 MNHNS and CDR2 SASEGT. Trimming removed 0 bases from V and 4 bases from J; junction bases left unmatched: 9. This chain's CDR3 is CASSEAERTGIYEQYF. The CDR3 DNA follows: TGTGCCAGCAGTGAAGCTGAGAGGACAGGCATATACGAGCAGTACTTC.

This clone was found many times. The gene calls are TRBV6-1 and TRBJ2-7, with 8 bases that match TRBD2. Losses at the gene ends were 10 bases for V and 3 bases for J; bases not matched to a gene: 14. CDR3 length equals 15 residues. Germline V CDR1 and CDR2: MNHNS, SASEGT. Here the CDR3 reads CATYPGGGDFYEQYF. The CDR3 bases are TGTGCCACGTACCCCGGGGGGGGGGACTTCTACGAGCAGTACTTC.

The rearrangement uses TRBV5-1 and TRBJ2-1; TRBD2 aligns across 9 bases. Losses at the gene ends were 4 bases for V and 7 bases for J; bases not matched to a gene: 12. There are 16 residues in the CDR3. The V gene's germline CDR1 is SGHRS and CDR2 YFSETQ. CDR3 bases: TGCGCCAGCAGCACCTCACTAGCGGGTGGTGGTAATGAGCAGTTCTTC. Its protein is CASSTSLAGGGNEQFF. Complete variable domain (other parts from reference TRBV5-1 and TRBJ2-1): KAGVTQTPRYLIKTRGQQVTLSCSPISGHRSVSWYQQTPGQGLQFLFEYFSETQRNKGNFPGRFSGRQFSNSRSEMNVSTLELGDSALYLCASSTSLAGGGNEQFFGPGTRLTVL.